A selection of T cell receptor beta chains follows, all from one sample in a study of patients and donors after allogeneic stem cell transplantation. TCRdb itself ran the RT-PCR reads through MiXCR, one entry per CDR3 protein. Of tens of thousands of distinct CDR3 sequences listed, 5% are singletons. The sample taken for sequencing was blood, either unsorted or a sorted T cell fraction (not recorded which). These receptors all come from a human donor who was either an allogeneic HSCT recipient or a stem cell or donor lymphocyte infusion donor (not recorded which). It is not recorded whose cells these are; they may come from a transplant donor. Each CDR3 is given with its conserved first and last residue. A D gene is named only where the DNA matches it firmly. Some rows mark clone size as missing; the rest say once, few, many or name a class of expanded clone.

v_call	j_call	clone_size	d_call	cdr3_aa	cdr3_nt
TRBV11-2	TRBJ1-2	many	TRBD1	CASSSLTGGHSNYGYTF	TGTGCCAGCAGCTCACTAACAGGGGGCCATTCTAACTATGGCTACACCTTC
TRBV24-1	TRBJ2-3	few	.	CATSDFWELDTQYF	TGTGCCACCAGTGATTTTTGGGAGCTAGATACGCAGTATTTT
TRBV20-1	TRBJ2-7	many	TRBD1	CSASPDRVTYEQYF	TGCAGTGCTAGCCCGGACAGGGTGACCTACGAGCAGTACTTC
TRBV2	TRBJ1-5	many	.	CASSATGTGGNQPQHF	TGTGCCAGCAGCGCTACTGGGACGGGTGGCAATCAGCCCCAGCATTTT
TRBV14	TRBJ2-2	.	.	CASSHTGELFF	TGTGCCAGCAGCCACACCGGGGAGCTGTTTTTT
TRBV19	TRBJ1-5	.	.	CASSTYSTVSNQPQHF	TGTGCCAGTAGTACCTATTCAACAGTTAGCAATCAGCCCCAGCATTTT
TRBV6-5	TRBJ1-5	many	.	CASSYSRDQPQHF	TGTGCCAGCAGTTACTCGCGGGATCAGCCCCAGCATTTT
TRBV6-5	TRBJ1-1	many	.	CASRTAYEAFF	TGTGCCAGCAGGACGGCCTATGAAGCTTTCTTT
TRBV20-1	TRBJ1-2	many	.	CSAIKGYGYTF	TGCAGTGCTATTAAGGGCTATGGCTACACCTTC
TRBV7-9	TRBJ2-7	many	.	CASSLQAYEQYF	TGTGCCAGCAGCTTGCAGGCCTACGAGCAGTACTTC
TRBV2	TRBJ1-5	few	.	CASSADRNQPQHF	TGTGCCAGCAGTGCCGACAGGAATCAGCCCCAGCATTTT
TRBV7-8	TRBJ1-1	many	TRBD1	CASSLVLRGPEAFF	TGTGCCAGCAGCTTAGTCTTGAGGGGGCCTGAAGCTTTCTTT
TRBV7-3	TRBJ2-2	many	.	CASSWDRGELFF	TGTGCCAGCAGCTGGGACCGTGGGGAGCTGTTTTTT
TRBV20-1	TRBJ2-7	many	.	CSARDLNGGSPHEQYF	TGCAGTGCTAGAGATCTGAATGGGGGCTCGCCCCATGAGCAGTACTTC
TRBV6-5	TRBJ2-5	.	.	CASSSSPGTSQYF	TGTGCCAGCAGTTCCAGCCCCGGGACATCCCAGTACTTC
TRBV29-1	TRBJ2-6	many	TRBD2	CSVEDRDGRAARRSGANVLTF	TGCAGCGTTGAAGATCGTGACGGGAGGGCCGCGCGTAGGTCTGGGGCCAACGTCCTGACTTTC
TRBV19	TRBJ2-7	few	.	CASSNTQGSEQYF	TGTGCCAGTAGTAACACCCAGGGTTCCGAGCAGTACTTC
TRBV11-2	TRBJ1-2	many	TRBD1	CASSSLRTGSGYTF	TGTGCCAGCAGCTCGCTTAGGACAGGGTCTGGCTACACCTTC
TRBV18	TRBJ2-7	few	.	CASSPILGGSTYEQYF	TGTGCCAGCTCACCAATCTTAGGGGGGTCAACCTACGAGCAGTACTTC
TRBV12-3/TRBV12-4	TRBJ1-2	.	.	CASSSPGRTSGSYGYTF	TGTGCCAGCAGCTCTCCGGGACGTACCTCGGGTAGCTATGGCTACACCTTC
TRBV29-1	TRBJ1-4	once	.	CSVGRSGEKLFF	TGCAGCGTTGGCCGGAGCGGTGAAAAACTGTTTTTT
TRBV2	TRBJ2-7	many	TRBD2	CASSVASGTDEQYF	TGTGCCAGCAGTGTGGCTAGCGGGACTGACGAGCAGTACTTC
TRBV7-6	TRBJ1-3	many	TRBD1	CASSQTGGSNTIYF	TGTGCCAGCAGCCAGACAGGGGGCTCGAACACCATATATTTT
TRBV4-1	TRBJ2-3	many	.	CASSRIGALDTQYF	TGCGCCAGCAGCCGGATCGGGGCACTGGATACGCAGTATTTT
TRBV6-4	TRBJ2-7	.	.	CASSDSDSYEQYF	TGTGCCAGCAGTGACAGCGACTCCTACGAGCAGTACTTC